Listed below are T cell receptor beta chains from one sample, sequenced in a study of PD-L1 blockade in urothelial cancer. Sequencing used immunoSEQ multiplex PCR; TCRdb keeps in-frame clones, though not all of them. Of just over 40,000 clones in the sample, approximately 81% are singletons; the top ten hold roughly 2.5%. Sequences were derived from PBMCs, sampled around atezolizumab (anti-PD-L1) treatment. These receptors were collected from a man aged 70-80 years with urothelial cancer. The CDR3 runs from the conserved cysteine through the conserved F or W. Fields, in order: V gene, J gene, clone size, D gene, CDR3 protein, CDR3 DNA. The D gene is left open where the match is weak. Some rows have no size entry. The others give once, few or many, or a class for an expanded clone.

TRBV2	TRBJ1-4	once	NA	CASCRGRGEKLFF	TGTGCCAGCTGCAGGGGTCGGGGTGAAAAACTGTTTTTT
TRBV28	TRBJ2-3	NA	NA	CASSLSKSDTQYF	TGTGCCAGCAGTTTGTCAAAATCCGATACGCAGTATTTT
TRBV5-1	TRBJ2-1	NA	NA	CASSLAGDDNEQFF	TGCGCCAGCAGCTTGGCCGGGGATGACAATGAGCAGTTCTTC
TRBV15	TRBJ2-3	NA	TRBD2	CATSGPLAGVSTDTQYF	TGTGCCACCAGCGGTCCTCTAGCGGGGGTTAGCACAGATACGCAGTATTTT
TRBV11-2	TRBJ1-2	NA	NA	CASTLARGSYGYTF	TGTGCCAGCACCCTCGCCCGGGGTAGCTATGGCTACACCTTC
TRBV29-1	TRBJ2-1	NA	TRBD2	CSVERFAGAGVEQFF	TGCAGCGTTGAAAGGTTTGCGGGAGCTGGGGTTGAGCAGTTCTTC
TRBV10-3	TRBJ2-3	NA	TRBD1	CAISTQGVRTDTQYF	TGTGCCATCAGTACCCAGGGGGTCAGGACAGATACGCAGTATTTT
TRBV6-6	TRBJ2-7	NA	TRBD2	CASSYTGLASYEQYF	TGTGCCAGCAGTTACACCGGACTAGCGTCCTACGAGCAGTACTTC
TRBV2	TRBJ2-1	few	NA	CASRVDRDFNEQFF	TGTGCCAGCAGGGTGGACCGGGACTTCAATGAGCAGTTCTTC
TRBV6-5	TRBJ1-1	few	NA	CASSSRTASNTEAFF	TGTGCCAGCAGTTCAAGGACAGCCTCGAACACTGAAGCTTTCTTT
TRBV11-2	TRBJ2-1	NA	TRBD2	CASQSGLARGEQFF	TGTGCCAGCCAATCCGGACTAGCGAGAGGCGAGCAGTTCTTC
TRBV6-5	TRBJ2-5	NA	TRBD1	CASSYTGEETQYF	TGTGCCAGCAGTTACACAGGGGAAGAGACCCAGTACTTC
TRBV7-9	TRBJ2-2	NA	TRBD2	CASSRSGANTGELFF	TGTGCCAGCAGCCGCAGCGGGGCGAACACCGGGGAGCTGTTTTTT
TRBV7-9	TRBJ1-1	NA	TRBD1	CASSPTAADRGGTEAFF	TGTGCCAGCAGCCCTACCGCCGCAGACAGGGGAGGAACTGAAGCTTTCTTT
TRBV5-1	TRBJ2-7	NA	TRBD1	CASSYGHRDSSYEQYF	TGCGCCAGCAGCTACGGGCACAGGGACAGCTCCTACGAGCAGTACTTC
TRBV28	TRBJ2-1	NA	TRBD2	CASSPTSGGYNEQFF	TGTGCCAGCAGTCCGACTAGCGGGGGCTACAATGAGCAGTTCTTC
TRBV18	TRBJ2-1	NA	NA	CASSPPSDNEQFF	TGTGCCAGCTCACCACCGTCCGACAATGAGCAGTTCTTC
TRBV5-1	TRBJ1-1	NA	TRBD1	CASSPTGGTDTEAFF	TGCGCCAGCAGCCCCACGGGGGGGACAGACACTGAAGCTTTCTTT
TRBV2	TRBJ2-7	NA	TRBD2	CASGRLAGGPREEQYF	TGTGCCAGCGGACGACTAGCGGGAGGGCCGCGGGAGGAGCAGTACTTC
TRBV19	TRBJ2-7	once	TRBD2	CASSMSSGNPYEQYF	TGTGCCAGTAGTATGTCCAGCGGGAACCCCTACGAGCAGTACTTC